One T cell receptor beta chain is described in this entry. This clonotype appeared a few times. The target of this receptor is not known. The record has no base qualities; no much larger clone is one base away. The meaning of the sample's treatment or condition label: allogeneic hematopoietic cell transplantation with graft depleted of TCRalphabeta T cells and CD19 B cells. TCRalphabeta/CD19-depleted allogeneic hematopoietic cell grafts were given to the transplant recipients, all of whom were children. These data belong to a study of T-cell reconstitution after alpha-beta-depleted transplantation in children (dated by TCRdb to 2016 to 2017). Some background on the complete study: Using TCR repertoire profiling, the study followed T-cell immune reconstitution in a quantitative way in children after TCRalphabeta/CD19-depleted allogeneic hematopoietic cell transplantation.

CDR3 length: 13 amino acids, cysteine to phenylalanine. Kept here is only the CDR3 DNA, which spans 39 bases and is read in frame from base 1. V loses 10 bases of germline sequence and J loses 4 bases, and the interval between the two ends is 17 bases. Overall study outcomes, separate from this receptor: Apparently early alphabetaT-cell count recovery about two months after transplant reportedly relied on only several hundred rapidly expanded clones derived from non-depleted graft cells. Over the following months the frequencies of hyperexpanded clones went down, and after one year T-cell counts and TCRbeta diversity were mostly credited to newly produced T cells. In some patients, the high TCRbeta diversity seen at day 60 was put down to recipient T cells and intrathymic progenitors that had survived conditioning.

To prepare the library, PCR was applied. Sequencing instrument: Illumina HiSeq 2500. Molecular barcoding was employed in the preparation of TCR libraries, with unique molecular identifiers being used to normalize TCRbeta repertoire quantification. TCRdb trimmed public reads at Q25 via fastp, called clones via MiXCR and kept in-frame beta chains. Records with the same CDR3 protein are collapsed into one entry carrying the most frequent genes and DNA. This sample has around 580,000 distinct CDR3 sequences in its table, and roughly 23% of those were observed once. Over 12% of the sample comes from the top ten.

The chain is assembled from TRBV12-3 or TRBV12-4 and TRBJ2-7, and TRBD2 may be the D gene, going by 6 matching bases. Sequenced here: PBMCs, mostly from graft donor cells, sampled 360 days after TCRalphabeta/CD19-depleted stem cell transplant. This receptor was taken from a boy under three years old who had a stem cell transplant for acute myeloid leukemia, so the T cells may come from the graft donor. The CDR3 is CAIWAGGEYEQYF. The sequenced DNA is TGTGCCATCTGGGCAGGCGGGGAATACGAGCAGTACTTC.